This T cell receptor beta chain was sequenced for a study of brain metastases from non-small cell lung cancer. General observations from the study: Metastases had sparse T cells but largely shared repertoires with primaries. Compared with their matched primary tumors, around 60% of brain metastases showed expanded T-cell clones. T-cell infiltration was lower in brain metastases than primaries (P < 0.001).

In the case of this clone: The antigen is unknown.

Assay used: immunoSEQ multiplex PCR; TCRdb lists only in-frame clones, some missing. The sample carries about 8,000 clones, about 85% recorded once. The V gene end was trimmed by 3 bases and the J gene end by 9 bases; junction bases not matched to a gene: 7. There are 14 residues in the CDR3. Germline-derived CDR1 and CDR2 are SGHTA and FQGNSA. This clonotype was sampled from a donor at least 40 years old with non-small cell lung cancer. Sequencing input: primary lung tumor tissue. The rearrangement links TRBV7-2 to TRBJ2-7; TRBD1 agrees at 11 bases. CDR3 loop: CASSFGQGALRQYF. The CDR3 nucleotides are TGTGCCAGCAGCTTTGGACAGGGGGCTCTGAGGCAGTACTTC.